This T cell receptor (beta chain) is drawn from a study of Ad26.COV2.S vaccination and SARS-CoV-2 variants. Broader study findings: Spike-specific TCR breadth was greater in vaccine than placebo recipients.

The protocol was immunoSEQ multiplex PCR, while the TCRdb copy is restricted to in-frame clones and leaves out a portion. Here the sample spans roughly 300,000 clones, approximately 86% being singletons. Trimming shortened V by 10 bases and J by 1 base, and 14 bases separated the two germline ends. This CDR3 is built from 13 residues. Germline V lookup: CDR1 MDHEN, CDR2 SYDVKM. Treatment of the sample: around 19 received Ad26.COV2.S at low or high dose, single or two shots; roughly 5 received placebo; per-sample allocation not given. Samples analyzed were those drawn on day 63 after the first vaccine or placebo injection. Comment on this clone: Its antigen is as yet unknown.

The sample was peripheral blood, taken in a trial of Ad26.COV2.S vaccine versus placebo. The rearrangement uses TRBV28 and TRBJ2-7; tentatively, D is TRBD2 (5 bases). The sequence was obtained from a person aged 18 to 59 who received the Ad26.COV2.S COVID-19 vaccine or a placebo. DNA of the CDR3: TGTGCCACCCGTGGGGTAGCGTCCTACGAGCAGTACTTC. Its protein is CATRGVASYEQYF.